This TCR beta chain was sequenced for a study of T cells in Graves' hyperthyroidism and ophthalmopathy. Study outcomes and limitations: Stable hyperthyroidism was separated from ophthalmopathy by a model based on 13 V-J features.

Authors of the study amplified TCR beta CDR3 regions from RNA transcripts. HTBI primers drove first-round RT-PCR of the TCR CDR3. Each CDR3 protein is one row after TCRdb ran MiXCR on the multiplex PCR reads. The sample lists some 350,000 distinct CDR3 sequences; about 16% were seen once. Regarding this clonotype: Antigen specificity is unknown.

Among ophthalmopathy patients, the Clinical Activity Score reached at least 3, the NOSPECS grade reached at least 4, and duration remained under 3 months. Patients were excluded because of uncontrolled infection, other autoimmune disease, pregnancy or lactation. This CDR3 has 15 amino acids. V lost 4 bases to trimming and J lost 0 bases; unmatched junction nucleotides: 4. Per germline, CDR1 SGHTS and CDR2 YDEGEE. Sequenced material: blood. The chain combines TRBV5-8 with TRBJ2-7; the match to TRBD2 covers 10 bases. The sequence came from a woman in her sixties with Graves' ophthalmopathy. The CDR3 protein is CASSSSGRFSYEQYF. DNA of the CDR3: TGTGCCAGCAGCAGTAGCGGGAGGTTCTCCTACGAGCAGTACTTC.